Listed here are 6 T cell receptor beta chains from one sample, sequenced in a study of T cell responses to AZD1222 COVID-19 vaccine. Assay: immunoSEQ multiplex PCR; the TCRdb copy retains only in-frame clones and omits some. The table records 140,000 to 150,000 clones, roughly 90% of them present only once. The specimen comprised peripheral blood, sampled 28 days after the second AZD1222 dose. These receptors all come from an adult who received the AZD1222 COVID-19 vaccine.

The rearrangement joins TRBV7-6 to TRBJ1-3; unclear D gene. Deletions cut 5 bases from V and 1 base from J, with 18 bases between. The CDR3 length is 17 residues. Germline V gene data show CDR1 as SGHVS and CDR2 as FNYEAQ. The CDR3 DNA reads TGTGCCAGCAGCCCCGGGTCGGGGTGGGGATCTGGAAACACCATATATTTT. Amino acid sequence: CASSPGSGWGSGNTIYF.

The V call is TRBV3-1 (or the pseudogene TRBV3-2), the J call TRBJ1-6; 8 nucleotides agree with TRBD1. CDR3 length: 15 amino acids. Per germline, CDR1 LGHDT and CDR2 YNNKEL (reference sequence). With V trimmed by 4 bases and J by 7 bases, 6 bases remained unmatched. This CDR3 reads CASSPFGQGNSPLHF. In nucleotides, the CDR3 is TGTGCCAGCAGCCCTTTCGGACAGGGAAATTCACCCCTCCACTTT.

V usage is TRBV24-1 and J usage is TRBJ1-1, with D maybe TRBD1 (6 bases). This CDR3 is 13 amino acids long. V was clipped by 3 bases and J by 10 bases, with 14 bases between them. CDR1 KGHDR and CDR2 SFDVKD come from the germline V gene. For the CDR3, the DNA is TGTGCCACCAGTGATGCGGACAGAACAGGAGCTTTCTTT. As protein: CATSDADRTGAFF.

The J gene is TRBJ1-6, the V gene TRBV18; tentative D call: TRBD1 (5 bases). Per germline, CDR1 KGHSH and CDR2 LQKENI. V was shortened by 3 bases and J by 5 bases, with 14 bases between the two germline ends. The length of the CDR3 is 16 residues. The CDR3: CASSPGGVPNNSPLHF. DNA of the CDR3: TGTGCCAGCTCACCGGGAGGGGTCCCCAATAATTCACCCCTCCACTTT.

The gene calls are TRBV1 and TRBJ1-1; the listed D gene, TRBD1, was not tested against the DNA. TRBV1 is flagged as a pseudogene. The CDR3 is 15 amino acids. The CDR3 spells CTSSQERQGNTEAFF. CDR3 nucleotides: TGCACCAGCAGCCAAGAGAGGCAGGGAAACACTGAAGCTTTCTTT.

This clone was counted a few times. This rearrangement joins TRBV27 to TRBJ2-7; 8 positions match TRBD1. The CDR3 is 13 amino acids. The junction had 7 bases not matched to a gene; V was cut back by 7 bases and J by 5 bases. Looked up from germline, CDR1 is MNHEY and CDR2 is SMNVEV (reference sequence). The CDR3 reads CASNRNRGDEQYF. Written as DNA, the CDR3 is TGTGCCAGCAACCGAAACAGGGGGGACGAGCAGTACTTC.